This entry lists 8 T cell receptor beta chains sequenced from one sample in a study of blood T cells in healthy people across ages. Then a second PCR, running about 6 to 12 cycles, was carried out with a sample-barcoded 5' primer and a J-beta primer mix. A single record per CDR3 protein comes from TCRdb applying MiXCR to the 5' RACE reads. The table includes some 1,800,000 distinct CDR3 sequences, about two fifths detected once. The sample consisted of blood. The receptors were gathered from a human donor in good health.

This clonotype was seen only a few times. V usage is TRBV5-5 and J usage is TRBJ1-3; tentative D call: TRBD1 (5 bases). Germline loops: CDR1 SGHKS, CDR2 YYEKEE (reference sequence). This CDR3 spans 12 amino acids. The V gene lost 7 bases and the J gene lost 6 bases, with 11 bases spanning the gap. The CDR3 nucleotides are TGTGCCAGCGGCAGGGATTTAAACACCATATATTTT. Translating gives CASGRDLNTIYF. The variable domain in full, completed from reference TRBV5-5 and TRBJ1-3, reads DAGVTQSPTHLIKTRGQQVTLRCSPISGHKSVSWYQQVLGQGPQFIFQYYEKEERGRGNFPDRFSARQFPNYSSELNVNALLLGDSALYLCASGRDLNTIYFGEGSWLTVV.

This clonotype was seen a handful of times. This chain uses TRBV20-1 with TRBJ1-2; no clear D. CDR1 DFQATT and CDR2 SNEGSKA come from the germline V gene (reference sequence). V lost 3 bases and J lost 5, with 10 bases in between. CDR3 size: 12 residues. The CDR3: CSASDVGYGYTF. The CDR3 coding sequence is TGCAGTGCTAGCGACGTGGGATATGGCTACACCTTC.

This sequence joins TRBV7-8 and TRBJ2-4; the match to TRBD2 covers 8 bases. The last part of the DNA fits TRBJ2-7 better; the J call may be wrong. The length of the CDR3 is 15 residues. Germline V gene lookup returns CDR1 SGHVS and CDR2 FQNEAQ. In DNA form, the CDR3 reads TGTGCCAGCACCCGGGAGGGGATCGCTAGCTACGAGCAGTACTTC. Its translation is CASTREGIASYEQYF.

This clonotype has at least ten counts. The rearrangement uses TRBV29-1 and TRBJ2-6, with D unresolved. CDR3 length: 14 amino acids. CDR1 is SQVTM and CDR2 is ANQGSEA in the germline V gene. Trimming removed 1 base from V and 0 bases from J, with 4 bases in between. The DNA of the CDR3 is TGCAGCGTTGAAGGGAGCTCTGGGGCCAACGTCCTGACTTTC. It translates to CSVEGSSGANVLTF.

The chain links TRBV7-2 to TRBJ2-7, with 10 positions matching TRBD1. V was clipped by 2 bases and J by 7 bases; unmatched bases: 5. Germline lookup yields CDR1 SGHTA and CDR2 FQGNSA. The CDR3 loop spans 14 amino acids. CDR3 in amino acids: CASSLMTGGVEQYF. The CDR3 DNA is TGTGCCAGCAGCTTAATGACAGGGGGCGTTGAGCAGTACTTC.

This clonotype was seen a handful of times. This chain uses TRBV10-3 with TRBJ2-5; the match to TRBD2 covers 13 bases. The CDR3 loop spans 14 amino acids. V lost 11 bases to trimming and J lost 1 base; unmatched junction nucleotides: 4. Germline loops: CDR1 ENHRY, CDR2 SYGVKD. CDR3 residues: CAHGTSGAQETQYF. The DNA for the CDR3 is TGTGCCCATGGGACTAGCGGGGCCCAAGAGACCCAGTACTTC.

Turning to this clonotype: One end of the junction is discordant with germline, which a read error may explain. The gene calls are TRBV13 and TRBJ2-7, with D tentatively TRBD1 (6 bases). The CDR3 is 17 amino acids. Germline CDR1 PRHDT, CDR2 FYEKMQ (reference sequence). For the CDR3, the DNA is TGTGCCAGCGGCTTCGCTCCCCGACAGGCGGGCTCCTACGAGCAGTACTTC. This sequence encodes CASGFAPRQAGSYEQYF.

The chain employs TRBV4-2 and TRBJ1-2, with TRBD1 matching over 7 bases. V lost 2 bases, J lost 8 bases, and 2 bases stayed unmatched. Per germline, CDR1 LGHNA and CDR2 YNFKEQ. The CDR3 loop spans 12 amino acids. CDR3 sequence reads: CASSQTDRGYTF. In nucleotides, the CDR3 is TGTGCCAGCAGCCAAACGGACAGGGGCTACACCTTC.